The 23 T cell receptor beta chains below were found in one sample sequenced in a study of graft-versus-host responses after intestinal transplantation. Libraries were prepared by immunoSEQ multiplex PCR; TCRdb keeps only in-frame clonotypes and omits some of them. The profile shows more than 10,000 clones, 30% of them singletons. Plating of around 200,000 CFSE-labeled responder cells was done together with around 200,000 irradiated, violet-dye-labeled stimulator cells. This material consisted of alloreactive CD8+ T cells from a mixed lymphocyte reaction culture, taken before intestinal transplant. Subset meaning: CFSE-low proliferating T cells sorted from roughly 6-day pre-transplant mixed lymphocyte reaction (GvH or HvG direction). Source of these receptors: a human patient who received an intestinal transplant.

The CDR3 nucleotides are TGTGCCAGCAGCGCGGGGGGGCCGGAGACCCAGTACTTC. Translated: CASSAGGPETQYF. The chain joins TRBV6-5 to TRBJ2-5; 9 bases are shared with TRBD2. Trimming took 6 bases from V and 5 from J; bases not matched to a gene: 4. The CDR3 loop spans 13 amino acids. Germline CDR1 reads MNHEY; CDR2 reads SVGAGI.

This clone rates as medium-sized (0.01 to 0.1%). This sequence joins TRBV7-3 and TRBJ2-7; 10 bases fit TRBD1. This CDR3 has 15 amino acids. Germline lookup yields CDR1 SGHTA and CDR2 FQGTGA. J lost 0 bases, V lost 3 bases, and 2 bases had no gene match. The DNA of the CDR3 is TGTGCCAGCAGCTTGACAGGGGGCGCCTCCTACGAGCAGTACTTC. Encoded protein: CASSLTGGASYEQYF.

This rearrangement joins TRBV11-3 to TRBJ2-1, with 8 bases matching TRBD2. V shed 5 bases, J shed 5 bases, and the junction held 11 bases outside the gene matches. The CDR3 is 16 amino acids. Germline V lookup: CDR1 SGHNT, CDR2 YENEEA. The CDR3 DNA sequence: TGTGCCAGCAGCACCGCCGGGACTAGTGGGAACAATGAGCAGTTCTTC. Translating gives CASSTAGTSGNNEQFF.

This clone was found a few times. V gene TRBV4-1 combines with J gene TRBJ2-5; maybe TRBD2 (5 bases). The closer fit of TRBJ2-7 to the DNA end suggests the J call may be wrong. The germline V gene encodes CDR1 MGHRA and CDR2 YSYEKL. This CDR3 spans 13 amino acids. This chain's CDR3 is CASSLGSEYEQYF. In DNA form, the CDR3 reads TGCGCCAGCAGCCTAGGGAGCGAATACGAGCAGTACTTC.

This clone qualifies as medium-sized. The V gene is TRBV6-6, the J gene TRBJ1-2, with D uncertain. The V end was cut by 6 bases, the J end by 3 bases, with 14 bases between. This CDR3 comprises 14 residues. Germline lookup yields CDR1 MNHNY and CDR2 SVGAGI (reference sequence). CDR3: CASRPHPSYYGYTF. CDR3 in DNA: TGTGCCAGCAGACCCCATCCCAGCTACTATGGCTACACCTTC.

By proportion, this clone is medium-sized. This rearrangement joins TRBV5-3 to TRBJ2-7, with TRBD2 identical over 10 bases. TRBV5-3 qualifies as an ORF whose function is uncertain. The CDR3 covers 13 residues. V was pared by 4 bases and J by 6 bases, with 4 bases of the junction left unmatched. CDR3 sequence reads: CARSRTSGIEQYF. The CDR3 coding sequence is TGTGCCAGAAGCAGGACTAGCGGTATCGAGCAGTACTTC.

The chain recombines TRBV4-1 with TRBJ2-3; D not resolved. There are 17 residues in the CDR3. Trimming pared 1 base from V and 4 bases from J, leaving 18 bases between. Germline CDR1 reads MGHRA; CDR2 reads YSYEKL. CDR3 residues: CASSQGYLADKPDTQYF. CDR3 nucleotide sequence: TGCGCCAGCAGCCAAGGGTATTTAGCTGATAAGCCAGATACGCAGTATTTT.

About this clone itself: A clone one base away is much larger, so this may be a read error. This sequence joins TRBV4-2 and TRBJ2-7; TRBD2 is a possible D gene (6 bases). Germline V gives CDR1 LGHNA, CDR2 YNFKEQ. This CDR3 is built from 15 residues. Trimming left V 4 bases short and J 0 bases short, with 13 bases between. The CDR3 is CASSLRDLNSYEQYF. In nucleotides, the CDR3 is TGTGCCAGCAGCCTCCGGGACTTAAACTCCTACGAGCAGTACTTC.

A few counts support this clone. The rearrangement links TRBV5-6 to TRBJ2-4; no definite D call. Trimming removed 0 bases at V and 0 bases at J, with 7 bases between. Germline CDR1 reads SGHDT; CDR2 reads YYEEEE. The CDR3 has 15 amino acids. The CDR3 region is CASSLVRGAKNIQYF. DNA of the CDR3: TGTGCCAGCAGCTTGGTACGAGGAGCCAAAAACATTCAGTACTTC. Full variable domain (missing parts from reference TRBV5-6 and TRBJ2-4): DAGVTQSPTHLIKTRGQQVTLRCSPKSGHDTVSWYQQALGQGPQFIFQYYEEEERQRGNFPDRFSGHQFPNYSSELNVNALLLGDSALYLCASSLVRGAKNIQYFGAGTRLSVL.

The J gene is TRBJ1-5, the V gene TRBV19; D gene ambiguous. V lost 3 bases and J lost 6, with 12 bases in between. This CDR3 contains 14 residues. Looked up from germline, CDR1 is LNHDA and CDR2 is SQIVND (reference sequence). CDR3 sequence: CASSIVGFTQPQHF. For the CDR3, the DNA is TGTGCCAGTAGTATCGTGGGTTTCACTCAGCCCCAGCATTTT.

The V call is TRBV11-2, the J call TRBJ2-7; TRBD2 might be the D (5 bases). The V and J ends lost 2 bases and 0 bases respectively, with 5 bases between them. Germline CDR1 SGHAT, CDR2 FQNNGV. The CDR3 is 13 amino acids. In DNA, the CDR3 is TGTGCCAGCAGCTTAACTAGCTCCTACGAGCAGTACTTC. Residues: CASSLTSSYEQYF.

This clone has a handful of counts. The same CDR3 can be traced to other DNA sequences in this sample. The chain links TRBV7-9 to TRBJ2-7; possible D gene TRBD2, 5 bases. The V end lost 3 bases, the J end lost 6 bases, and 9 bases lay between the germline ends. Germline CDR1 and CDR2: SEHNR and FQNEAQ (reference sequence). This CDR3 is 12 amino acids long. The CDR3 nucleotides read TGTGCCAGCAGCTTTGCGGGTGCCGAGCAGTACTTC. Translated, it gives CASSFAGAEQYF.

This clone appeared a few times. The rearrangement uses TRBV30 and TRBJ2-7, with 7 bases lining up with TRBD1. This CDR3 has 14 amino acids. The junction had 8 bases not matched to a gene; V was cut back by 2 bases and J by 4 bases. The germline V gene has CDR1 GTSNPN and CDR2 SVGIG (reference sequence). The CDR3 loop reads CAWSRQGHRYEQYF. As DNA, the CDR3 is TGTGCCTGGAGTAGACAGGGTCATAGATACGAGCAGTACTTC.

The J gene is TRBJ2-1, the V gene TRBV2; 9 positions match TRBD2. Germline-derived CDR1 and CDR2 are SNHLY and FYNNEI. The V and J ends lost 0 bases and 9 bases, in that order; junction bases with no gene match: 3. CDR3 length equals 14 residues. The CDR3 bases are TGTGCCAGCAGTGAAGCGGCTAGCGGGGCTGAGCAGTTCTTC. It codes for CASSEAASGAEQFF.

The chain has TRBV4-3 and TRBJ2-3; 12 bases match TRBD2. Germline V CDR1 and CDR2: LGHNA, YSLEER. V lost 4 bases, J lost 2 bases, and 4 bases stayed unmatched. This CDR3 spans 16 amino acids. CDR3 residues: CASSPGTSGYTDTQYF. DNA for the CDR3: TGCGCCAGCAGCCCCGGGACTAGCGGGTACACAGATACGCAGTATTTT.

This clone has only a few counts. The chain links TRBV6-5 to TRBJ1-1; no definite D call. V was clipped by 4 bases and J by 4 bases, with 10 bases between them. Germline V lookup: CDR1 MNHEY, CDR2 SVGAGI. This CDR3 is 13 amino acids long. CDR3: CASSLAGSTEAFF. The DNA of the CDR3 is TGTGCCAGCAGTTTGGCAGGATCCACTGAAGCTTTCTTT.

A few counts support this clone. This chain connects TRBV28 to TRBJ2-1, with TRBD2 matching 10 bases. The ends lost 2 bases at V and 2 bases at J; junction bases unmatched: 9. The V gene's germline CDR1 is MDHEN and CDR2 SYDVKM. There are 18 residues in the CDR3. The CDR3 bases are TGTGCCAGCAGTTTAGGGGCTCGGGGACTAGCGCCCTACAATGAGCAGTTCTTC. It encodes CASSLGARGLAPYNEQFF.

The rearrangement joins TRBV6-1 to TRBJ1-1; possibly TRBD1 for D (5 bases). CDR1 is MNHNS and CDR2 is SASEGT in the germline V gene. The CDR3 loop spans 12 amino acids. Trimming stripped 1 base from V and 8 bases from J, with 8 bases between. CDR3 nucleotide sequence: TGTGCCAGCAGTGAAGGGTGGGGCGAAGCTTTCTTT. Translating it yields CASSEGWGEAFF.

This clone is medium-sized in the sample. J is TRBJ2-7 and V is TRBV27; TRBD2 aligns across 7 bases. This CDR3 spans 16 amino acids. With V trimmed by 2 bases and J by 1 base, 8 bases remained unmatched. The germline V gene has CDR1 MNHEY and CDR2 SMNVEV (reference sequence). The chain's CDR3 is CASSLGPSGQSYEQYF. The CDR3 bases are TGTGCCAGCAGTTTAGGGCCTAGCGGCCAATCCTACGAGCAGTACTTC.

This clone was detected a few times. This may be a read error, as it is one base from a much larger clone. The gene calls are TRBV4-1 and TRBJ1-2; D possibly corresponds to TRBD1 (6 bases). This CDR3 region has 15 residues. Germline V CDR1 and CDR2: MGHRA, YSYEKL. The CDR3: CDSSQERGTNYGYTF. CDR3 bases: TGCGACAGCAGCCAAGAAAGGGGGACAAACTATGGCTACACCTTC.

This clone was observed a handful of times. Sequence at one end of the junction differs from germline and may be a read error. The gene calls are TRBV9 and TRBJ2-2, with D perhaps matching TRBD1 (6 bases). The CDR3 loop spans 18 amino acids. Germline lookup yields CDR1 SGDLS and CDR2 YYNGEE. CDR3 in amino acids: CASSVARDEGVNAGELFF. The CDR3 bases are TGTGCCAGCAGCGTAGCTCGGGATGAGGGGGTGAACGCCGGGGAGCTGTTTTTT.

This clone was recorded a few times. This chain joins TRBV19 and TRBJ2-7; possible D gene TRBD2, 5 bases. The germline gives CDR1 LNHDA, CDR2 SQIVND (reference sequence). V lost 5 bases, J lost 3 bases, and 8 bases lay in between. The CDR3 spans 12 residues. Here the CDR3 reads CASSPRGYEQYF. The CDR3 DNA is TGTGCCAGTAGTCCCCGGGGCTACGAGCAGTACTTC.

The rearrangement uses TRBV27 and TRBJ2-7; the match to TRBD2 covers 10 bases. With 0 bases clipped from V and 1 base from J, the junction kept 3 bases outside the gene matches. The CDR3 has 16 amino acids. The germline CDR1 and CDR2 sequences are MNHEY and SMNVEV (reference sequence). CDR3 DNA sequence: TGTGCCAGCAGTTTATCGGCTAGCGGGGGATCCTACGAGCAGTACTTC. This encodes CASSLSASGGSYEQYF.